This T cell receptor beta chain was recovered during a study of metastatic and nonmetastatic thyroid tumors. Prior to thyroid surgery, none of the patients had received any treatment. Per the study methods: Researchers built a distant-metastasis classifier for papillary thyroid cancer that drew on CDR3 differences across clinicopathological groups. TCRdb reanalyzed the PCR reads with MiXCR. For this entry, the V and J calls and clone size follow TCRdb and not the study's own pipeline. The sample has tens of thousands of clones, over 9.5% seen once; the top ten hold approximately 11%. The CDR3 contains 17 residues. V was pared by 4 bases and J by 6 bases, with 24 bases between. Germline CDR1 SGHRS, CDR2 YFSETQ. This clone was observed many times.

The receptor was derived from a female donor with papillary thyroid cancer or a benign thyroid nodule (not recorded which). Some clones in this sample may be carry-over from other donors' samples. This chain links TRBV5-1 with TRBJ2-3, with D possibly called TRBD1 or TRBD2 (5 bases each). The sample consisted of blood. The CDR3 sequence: CASSLTLSGDPLDTQYF. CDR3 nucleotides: TGCGCCAGCAGCCTGACACTTAGTGGGGACCCGTTGGATACGCAGTATTTT.